This section outlines one T cell receptor (beta chain) sequence together with its context. PCR amplification relied on 60 Vbeta primers (plus 13 Jbeta primers). Generated by immunoSEQ multiplex PCR, the TCRdb table keeps only in-frame clones and is missing some. The repertoire includes about 130,000 clones, around 78% of them detected once, and about 1.7% sits in the top ten. These data belong to a study of cytomegalovirus exposure and HLA in healthy donors. The overall study: Roughly 180 million T cells yielded 110 million or so unique TCR beta sequences in earlier analysis.

Germline CDR1 and CDR2: MNHNS and SASEGT. The CDR3 sequence is 14 residues long. The junction had 10 bases not matched to a gene; V was cut back by 7 bases and J by 6 bases. V usage is TRBV6-1 and J usage is TRBJ1-1; 8 bases line up with TRBD1. The TCR comes from a female donor in good health and CMV-seropositive. The sample comprised PBMCs. CDR3 nucleotide sequence: TGTGCCAGCAAGATGCGGACAGGGTTCCCTGAAGCTTTCTTT. Protein sequence: CASKMRTGFPEAFF.